This TCR beta chain is drawn from a study of blood T cell repertoires in COVID-19 (dated by TCRdb to the early 2020s). Notes on the research overall: Samples covering the acute and convalescent phases of COVID-19 were provided by collaborators in the United States, Italy and Spain. The prospective study material was composed of cDNA or gDNA derived from T cells, B-cell-depleted T cells, or PBMCs. The dataset comprised deeply sampled blood TCRbeta repertoires from subjects exposed to, actively infected with, or recovered from COVID-19. The repertoires were made available in a free public database intended to serve as a resource for research on the immune response to SARS-CoV-2. The samples were drawn from the first 160 participants of the ongoing ImmuneRACE study and from under 1,500 subjects provided by 6 global collaborators. Sample metadata almost always included a de-identified subject ID, COVID-19 status, age in years and sex. Where available, HLA class I and class II types were taken from metadata supplied by the sample provider and were not determined by assay-based typing. Results the study describes overall, beyond this receptor: The amount of clinical and demographic metadata varied by source and participant and was provided uncurated.

TCRbeta CDR3 regions were amplified from genomic DNA using the immunoSEQ Assay, a bias-controlled multiplex PCR. Regarding the original processing steps: The number of nucleated cells in each sample was estimated from the amplification of reference gene primers within the assay. Sequence reads were collapsed and filtered to measure the absolute abundance of every unique TCRbeta CDR3 rearrangement. For each sample, productive Simpson clonality was calculated as the square root of Simpson's diversity index across productive rearrangements. TCRdb mirrors the immuneACCESS table, restricted to in-frame sequences. Some clones are absent from its copies; in checked studies, under half trace to an unresolved V gene, and the reason for the others is unknown. D and trimming come from the DNA, and the V and J calls and clone size come from that table. Counted in this sample were about 300,000 clones; about 91% of them appeared once. The ten largest make up approximately 7% of the sample.

A second Seattle source provided samples from volunteer blood donors who had recovered from COVID-19. The collaborating institutions used their own protocols to collect whole blood in K2EDTA tubes. Collaborator samples were shipped for TCRbeta analysis as frozen whole blood, isolated PBMCs, or DNA extracted from either sample type. This clone was seen a handful of times. Its recognized antigen is unknown. Base qualities are missing; no much larger clone stands one base away. The germline V gene specifies MDHEN as CDR1 and SYDVKM as CDR2. V is reduced by 6 bases and J by 3 bases, leaving a spacing of 5 bases between them. There are 12 amino acids in the CDR3, from cysteine to phenylalanine inclusive. Only CDR3 DNA remains: 36 bases, in frame from the first base.

This receptor chain uses TRBV28 and TRBJ2-2; confidence is insufficient to name the D gene. Sequences were obtained from peripheral blood. This clonotype was obtained from a woman aged 30 to 39 who had recovered from COVID-19. In nucleotides, the sequence is TGTGCCAGCAGCACAGACACCGGGGAGCTGTTTTTT. This encodes CASSTDTGELFF.